The subject of this entry is one T cell receptor (beta chain). These data come from a study of blood T cell repertoires in COVID-19. Across the whole study: Some COVID-19 samples were acute and others convalescent; all came from the United States, Italy and Spain. PBMCs, B-cell-depleted T cells, or T cells provided the cDNA or gDNA that made up the material.

The CDR3 totals 14 residues. CDR1 and CDR2 (germline): SEHNR, FQNEAQ (reference sequence). V trimming: 6 bases; J trimming: 0 bases; junction bases outside the gene matches: 3. Study processing details: Scientists estimated how many nucleated cells there were by amplifying reference gene primers. Produced via immunoSEQ multiplex PCR; TCRdb's table is partial and in-frame only. V and J calls and clone size are copied from that table; D and trimming were computed from the DNA. The data contain about 99,000 clones, roughly 84% of them singletons. The receptor was isolated from a man in his sixties or seventies with active or convalescent COVID-19. Sample: peripheral blood. J is TRBJ2-3 and V is TRBV7-9; 7 bases are a match to TRBD2. The chain's CDR3 is CASRPAGSTDTQYF. CDR3 DNA: TGTGCCAGCAGACCAGCGGGGAGCACAGATACGCAGTATTTT.